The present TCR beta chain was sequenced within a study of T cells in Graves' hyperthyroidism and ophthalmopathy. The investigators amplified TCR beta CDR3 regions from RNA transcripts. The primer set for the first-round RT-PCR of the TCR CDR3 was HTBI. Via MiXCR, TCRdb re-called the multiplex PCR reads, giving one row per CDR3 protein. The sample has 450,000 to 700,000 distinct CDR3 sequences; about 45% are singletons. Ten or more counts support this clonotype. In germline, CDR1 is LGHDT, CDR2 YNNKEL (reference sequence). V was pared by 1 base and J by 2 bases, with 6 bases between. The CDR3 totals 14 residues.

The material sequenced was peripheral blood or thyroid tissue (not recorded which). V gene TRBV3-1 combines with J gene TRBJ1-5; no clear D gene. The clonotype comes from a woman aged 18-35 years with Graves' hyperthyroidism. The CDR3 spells CASSQGLGNQPQHF. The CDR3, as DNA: TGTGCCAGCAGCCAAGGTTTAGGCAATCAGCCCCAGCATTTT.